Each of the 23 T cell receptor beta chains below was sequenced from the same sample in a study of Ad26.COV2.S vaccination and SARS-CoV-2 variants. Treatment meaning: roughly 18 received Ad26.COV2.S at low or high dose, single or two shots; 5 received placebo; per-sample allocation not given. After the first vaccine or placebo injection, samples were drawn on day 63. Produced via immunoSEQ multiplex PCR; TCRdb's table is partial and in-frame only. Of about 390,000 clones listed, around 92% were seen once; the top ten hold around 1.7%. The sample here was peripheral blood, taken in a trial of Ad26.COV2.S vaccine versus placebo. The receptor set was obtained from a person aged 18-60 years who received the Ad26.COV2.S COVID-19 vaccine or a placebo.

The chain couples TRBV4-1 to TRBJ2-5; tentative D call: TRBD1 (6 bases). Germline V gene lookup returns CDR1 MGHRA and CDR2 YSYEKL. The CDR3 runs to 17 residues. The germline V and J ends were trimmed by 1 base and 6 bases, with 21 bases remaining between them. The chain's CDR3 is CASSQGTVGAKLKTQYF. In DNA, the CDR3 is TGCGCCAGCAGCCAAGGGACGGTGGGGGCCAAATTAAAGACCCAGTACTTC.

The chain joins TRBV12-3 or TRBV12-4 to TRBJ2-2; D not resolved. The germline V and J ends were trimmed by 6 bases and 9 bases, with 11 bases remaining between them. The CDR3 covers 12 residues. The CDR3 protein is CASSRTFRELFF. The CDR3, as DNA: TGTGCCAGCAGCCGTACGTTCCGGGAGCTGTTTTTT.

The chain is built from TRBV9 and TRBJ2-3; TRBD1 agrees at 9 bases. V lost 5 bases to trimming and J lost 4 bases; unmatched junction nucleotides: 8. The CDR3 covers 15 residues. From germline, CDR1 is SGDLS and CDR2 YYNGEE. CDR3 coding DNA: TGTGCCAGCAGAAGGGGACAGGGCTTTCCAGATACGCAGTATTTT. This encodes CASRRGQGFPDTQYF.

The V gene is TRBV7-2, the J gene TRBJ2-5; D could derive from TRBD1 or TRBD2 (5 bases each). V dropped 0 bases and J dropped 1 base, with 6 bases sitting between them. The CDR3 is 14 residues long. Germline loops: CDR1 SGHTA, CDR2 FQGNSA. CDR3 amino acids: CASSLAGTQETQYF. In nucleotides, the CDR3 is TGTGCCAGCAGCTTAGCGGGGACCCAAGAGACCCAGTACTTC.

The chain combines TRBV4-1 with TRBJ1-4; no clear D gene. This CDR3 is built from 14 residues. Germline V gives CDR1 MGHRA, CDR2 YSYEKL. Trimming stripped 3 bases from V and 8 bases from J, with 13 bases between. The CDR3, as DNA: TGCGCCAGCAGCCATCCAATGAAGGGCGAAAAACTGTTTTTT. Protein: CASSHPMKGEKLFF.

V usage is TRBV18 and J usage is TRBJ1-1, with TRBD1 matching 7 bases. CDR1 and CDR2 from the germline V gene are KGHSH and LQKENI. V gave up 4 bases and J gave up 0 bases; unmatched junction bases: 8. The CDR3 spans 16 residues. In DNA, the CDR3 is TGTGCCAGCTCACAGGGACAGAGCCCCATGAACACTGAAGCTTTCTTT. Amino acid sequence: CASSQGQSPMNTEAFF.

Only one count was recorded for this clone. The J gene is TRBJ2-5, the V gene TRBV11-2; 11 bases agree with TRBD1. Germline lookup yields CDR1 SGHAT and CDR2 FQNNGV. The CDR3 totals 15 residues. Losses at the gene ends were 5 bases for V and 5 bases for J; bases not matched to a gene: 7. The CDR3 is CASSGWTGGLETQYF. CDR3 nucleotides: TGTGCCAGCAGCGGATGGACAGGGGGCTTGGAGACCCAGTACTTC.

The rearrangement joins TRBV19 to TRBJ1-4, with D possibly TRBD1 on 5 matching bases. Trimming removed 9 bases from V and 0 bases from J, with 11 bases in between. The CDR3 loop spans 14 amino acids. Germline V CDR1 and CDR2: LNHDA, SQIVND (reference sequence). CDR3: CASHDSTTNEKLFF. The CDR3 DNA follows: TGTGCCAGCCATGACAGTACAACTAATGAAAAACTGTTTTTT.

This rearrangement joins TRBV5-1 to TRBJ2-5, with TRBD1 identical over 9 bases. Germline V gene data show CDR1 as SGHRS and CDR2 as YFSETQ. J was trimmed by 3 bases and V by 2 bases; bases with no gene match: 8. CDR3 size: 16 residues. CDR3 in amino acids: CASSFGRGQGKETQYF. DNA of the CDR3: TGCGCCAGCAGCTTCGGGCGGGGACAGGGTAAAGAGACCCAGTACTTC.

The chain links TRBV5-8 to TRBJ2-5, with D perhaps TRBD1 (5 bases). The V gene's germline CDR1 is SGHTS and CDR2 YDEGEE. V lost 2 bases, J lost 0 bases, and 14 bases lay in between. CDR3 length equals 16 residues. This chain's CDR3 is CASSFTPGHHQETQYF. The CDR3 coding sequence is TGTGCCAGCAGCTTCACTCCCGGACACCACCAAGAGACCCAGTACTTC.

The chain uses TRBV12-3 or TRBV12-4 and TRBJ1-1, with 7 bases fitting TRBD1. Trimming took 2 bases from V and 5 from J; bases not matched to a gene: 2. This CDR3 region has 13 residues. CDR3 DNA: TGTGCCAGCAGTTTAACAGGGGTTACTGAAGCTTTCTTT. Protein: CASSLTGVTEAFF.

The chain combines TRBV4-3 with TRBJ2-3; 8 bases map to TRBD2. Losses at the gene ends were 0 bases for V and 0 bases for J; bases not matched to a gene: 14. Germline CDR1 LGHNA, CDR2 YSLEER. This CDR3 is 20 amino acids long. As DNA, the CDR3 is TGCGCCAGCAGCCAAGATCAAATGGGCGGGGGGCTCCCTAGCACAGATACGCAGTATTTT. This gives the protein CASSQDQMGGGLPSTDTQYF.

The V call is TRBV19, the J call TRBJ1-5; the D is unclear. V was clipped by 5 bases and J by 1 base, with 12 bases between them. The germline V gene encodes CDR1 LNHDA and CDR2 SQIVND (reference sequence). The CDR3 extends over 15 amino acids. The DNA of the CDR3 is TGTGCCAGTAGTTTCTTTGGACGGAGCAATCAGCCCCAGCATTTT. Amino acid sequence: CASSFFGRSNQPQHF.

This chain links TRBV12-3 or TRBV12-4 with TRBJ1-5, with no clear D. The CDR3 extends over 13 amino acids. Trimming stripped 2 bases from V and 4 bases from J, with 6 bases between. The CDR3 DNA is TGTGCCAGCAGTTTATCGGAAAATCAGCCCCAGCATTTT. Translated: CASSLSENQPQHF.

This chain connects TRBV25-1 to TRBJ2-7, with 7 bases identical to TRBD1. The V gene's germline CDR1 is MGHDK and CDR2 SYGVNS. The trim removed 3 bases at V and 4 bases at J, leaving 12 bases unmatched. The length of the CDR3 is 16 residues. The CDR3 bases are TGTGCCAGCAGTGACCCGAGGGGGCAGGCAGGGTACGAGCAGTACTTC. This sequence encodes CASSDPRGQAGYEQYF.

This clone was counted between two and nine times. The V and J genes are TRBV5-4 and TRBJ1-3, with 8 bases aligning to TRBD1. The CDR3 has 14 residues. CDR1 and CDR2 (germline): SGHNT, YYREEE (reference sequence). V lost 3 bases and J lost 3; bases outside the gene matches: 2. The CDR3 is CASSWDRNGNTIYF. The CDR3 DNA reads TGTGCCAGCAGCTGGGACAGGAATGGAAACACCATATATTTT.

This clone was counted between two and nine times. This chain uses TRBV5-1 with TRBJ1-1, with D tentatively TRBD1 (6 bases). CDR3 size: 13 residues. V was pared by 1 base and J by 6 bases, with 10 bases between. The germline V gene has CDR1 SGHRS and CDR2 YFSETQ. As DNA, the CDR3 is TGCGCCAGCAGCTTGACTGACAGGTCTGAAGCTTTCTTT. Protein sequence: CASSLTDRSEAFF.

The CDR3 DNA reads TGCGCCAGCAGCCAAGGAACGGTGACAGGGCACTATGGCTACACCTTC. Its translation is CASSQGTVTGHYGYTF. J is TRBJ1-2 and V is TRBV4-1, with TRBD1 matching 7 bases. Trimming removed 1 base from V and 3 bases from J; junction bases left unmatched: 8. This CDR3 region has 16 residues. Per the germline V gene, CDR1 is MGHRA and CDR2 is YSYEKL.

DNA of the CDR3: TGTGCCAGCAAACCCCCCCAGGGGAAGACGAACTATGGCTACACCTTC. Translation: CASKPPQGKTNYGYTF. The chain carries TRBV28 and TRBJ1-2, with TRBD1 as a possible D gene (6 bases). Trimming shortened V by 7 bases and J by 2 bases, and 20 bases separated the two germline ends. CDR1 MDHEN and CDR2 SYDVKM come from the germline V gene. This CDR3 has 16 residues.

As to this clone: Additional DNA sequences in this sample encode the identical CDR3. The chain uses TRBV28 and TRBJ2-2; tentatively, D is TRBD1 (5 bases). The CDR3 runs 12 residues. Germline CDR1 MDHEN, CDR2 SYDVKM. Trimming took 2 bases from V and 8 from J, leaving 6 bases between them. The CDR3 coding sequence is TGTGCCAGCAGTTTACGGACAGGGGAGCTGTTTTTT. Its protein is CASSLRTGELFF.

The chain employs TRBV5-1 and TRBJ1-5; D unclear. Trimming took off 2 bases at V and 4 bases at J, with 7 bases between the two ends. Germline CDR1 reads SGHRS; CDR2 reads YFSETQ. The CDR3 contains 13 residues. The chain's CDR3 is CASSFDGNQPQHF. The CDR3 coding sequence is TGCGCCAGCAGCTTCGACGGGAATCAGCCCCAGCATTTT.

This clone was counted once. The same CDR3 is also encoded by other DNA sequences in this sample. The rearrangement uses TRBV27 and TRBJ1-2; perhaps TRBD1 as D (6 bases). V was pared by 3 bases and J by 4 bases, with 9 bases between. This CDR3 has 13 amino acids. CDR1 is MNHEY and CDR2 is SMNVEV in the germline V gene (reference sequence). CDR3 coding DNA: TGTGCCAGCAGTTTGACAGGCGGCTATGGCTACACCTTC. It yields the protein CASSLTGGYGYTF.

The rearrangement uses TRBV7-7 and TRBJ2-3; perhaps TRBD1 as D (5 bases). The V gene's germline CDR1 is SSHAT and CDR2 FNYEAQ (reference sequence). The CDR3 spans 13 residues. With 5 bases removed from V and 2 bases from J, the gap between germline ends came to 8 bases. The CDR3 DNA reads as TGTGCCAGCAGCGACAGTAACACAGATACGCAGTATTTT. This translates into CASSDSNTDTQYF.